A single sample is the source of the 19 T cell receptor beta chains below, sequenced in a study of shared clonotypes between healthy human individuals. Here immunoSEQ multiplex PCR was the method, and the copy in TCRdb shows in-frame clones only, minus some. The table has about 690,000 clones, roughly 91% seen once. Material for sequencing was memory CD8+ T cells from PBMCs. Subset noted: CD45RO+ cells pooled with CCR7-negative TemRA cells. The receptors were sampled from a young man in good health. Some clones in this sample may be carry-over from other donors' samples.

CDR3 sequence (DNA): TGTGCCAGTAAGGGCCGACGAGGCACTGAAGCTTTCTTT. Amino acids: CASKGRRGTEAFF. This chain joins TRBV19 and TRBJ1-1; D not resolved. V lost 7 bases to trimming and J lost 4 bases, with 13 bases between them. Germline V CDR1 and CDR2: LNHDA, SQIVND (reference sequence). CDR3 length: 13 residues.

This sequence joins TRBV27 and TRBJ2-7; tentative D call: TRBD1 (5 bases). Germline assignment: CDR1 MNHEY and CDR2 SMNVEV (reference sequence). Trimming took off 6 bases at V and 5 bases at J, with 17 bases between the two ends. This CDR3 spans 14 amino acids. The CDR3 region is CASSRRLRDDEQYF. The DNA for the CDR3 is TGTGCCAGCAGCCGCCGGCTCAGGGATGACGAGCAGTACTTC.

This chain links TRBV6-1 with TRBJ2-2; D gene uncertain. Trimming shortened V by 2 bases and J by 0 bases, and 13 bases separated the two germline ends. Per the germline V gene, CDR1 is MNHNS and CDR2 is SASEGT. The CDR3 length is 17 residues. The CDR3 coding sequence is TGTGCCAGCAGTGAATGGGTCCCTATGTCGAACACCGGGGAGCTGTTTTTT. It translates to CASSEWVPMSNTGELFF.

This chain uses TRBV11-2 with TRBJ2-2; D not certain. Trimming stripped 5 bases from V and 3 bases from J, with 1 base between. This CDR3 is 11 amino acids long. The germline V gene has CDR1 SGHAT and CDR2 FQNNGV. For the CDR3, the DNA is TGTGCCAGCAGCCACACCGGGGAGCTGTTTTTT. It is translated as CASSHTGELFF.

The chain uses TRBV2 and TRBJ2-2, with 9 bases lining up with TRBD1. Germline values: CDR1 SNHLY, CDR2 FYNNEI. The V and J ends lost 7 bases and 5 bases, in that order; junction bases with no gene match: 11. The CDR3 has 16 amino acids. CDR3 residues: CASNRPGQGKTGELFF. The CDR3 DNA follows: TGTGCCAGCAATAGACCGGGACAGGGAAAGACCGGGGAGCTGTTTTTT.

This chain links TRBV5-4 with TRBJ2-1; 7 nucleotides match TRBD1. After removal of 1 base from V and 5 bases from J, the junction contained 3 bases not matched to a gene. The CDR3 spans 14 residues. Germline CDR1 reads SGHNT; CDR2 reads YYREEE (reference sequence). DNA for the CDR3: TGTGCCAGCAGCTTGTACAGGGGTAACAATGAGCAGTTCTTC. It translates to CASSLYRGNNEQFF.

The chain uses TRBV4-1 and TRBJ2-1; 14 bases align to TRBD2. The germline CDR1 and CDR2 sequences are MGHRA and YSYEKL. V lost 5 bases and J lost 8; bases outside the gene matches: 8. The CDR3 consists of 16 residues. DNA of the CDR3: TGCGCCAGCAGCTTAGGGACTAGCGGGAGTTTGCATGAGCAGTTCTTC. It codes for CASSLGTSGSLHEQFF.

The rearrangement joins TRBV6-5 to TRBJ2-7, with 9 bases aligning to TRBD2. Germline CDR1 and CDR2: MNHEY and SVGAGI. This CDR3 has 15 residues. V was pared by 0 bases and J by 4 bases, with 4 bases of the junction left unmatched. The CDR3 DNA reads TGTGCCAGCAGTTACTCGGCTAGCGGGGTTTACGAGCAGTACTTC. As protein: CASSYSASGVYEQYF.

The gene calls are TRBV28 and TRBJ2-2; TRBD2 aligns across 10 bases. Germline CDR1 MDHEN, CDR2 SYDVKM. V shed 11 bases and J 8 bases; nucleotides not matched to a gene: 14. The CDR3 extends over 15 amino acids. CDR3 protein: CAARGLAKRPGELFF. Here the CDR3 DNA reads TGTGCCGCCCGGGGACTAGCGAAAAGGCCGGGGGAGCTGTTTTTT.

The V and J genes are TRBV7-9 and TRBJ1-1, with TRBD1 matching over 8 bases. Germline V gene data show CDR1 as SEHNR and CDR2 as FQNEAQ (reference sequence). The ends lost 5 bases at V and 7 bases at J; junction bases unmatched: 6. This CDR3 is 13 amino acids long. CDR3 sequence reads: CASSPGQGSEAFF. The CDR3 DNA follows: TGTGCCAGCAGCCCCGGACAGGGAAGTGAAGCTTTCTTT.

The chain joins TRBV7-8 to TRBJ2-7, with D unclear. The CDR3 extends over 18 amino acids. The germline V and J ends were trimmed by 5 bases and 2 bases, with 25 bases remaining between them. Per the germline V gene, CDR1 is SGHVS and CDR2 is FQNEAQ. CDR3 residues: CASSPPPWRHPRPYEQYF. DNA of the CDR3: TGTGCCAGCAGCCCACCCCCCTGGCGACATCCGAGACCCTACGAGCAGTACTTC.

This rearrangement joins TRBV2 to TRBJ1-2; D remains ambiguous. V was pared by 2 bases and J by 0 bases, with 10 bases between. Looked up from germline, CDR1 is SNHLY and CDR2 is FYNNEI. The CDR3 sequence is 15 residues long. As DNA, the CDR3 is TGTGCCAGCAGTGAATCCCGGAATACTAACTATGGCTACACCTTC. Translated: CASSESRNTNYGYTF. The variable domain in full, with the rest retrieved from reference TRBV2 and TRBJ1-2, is EPEVTQTPSHQVTQMGQEVILRCVPISNHLYFYWYRQILGQKVEFLVSFYNNEISEKSEIFDDQFSVERPDGSNFTLKIRSTKLEDSAMYFCASSESRNTNYGYTFGSGTRLTVV.

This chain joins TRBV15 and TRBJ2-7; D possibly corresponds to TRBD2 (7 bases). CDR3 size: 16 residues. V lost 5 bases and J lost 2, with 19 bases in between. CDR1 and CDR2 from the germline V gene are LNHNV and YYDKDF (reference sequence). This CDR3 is CATSGTWREGAYEQYF. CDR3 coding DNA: TGTGCCACCAGCGGTACCTGGAGGGAGGGGGCCTACGAGCAGTACTTC. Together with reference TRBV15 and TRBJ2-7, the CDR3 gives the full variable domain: DAMVIQNPRYQVTQFGKPVTLSCSQTLNHNVMYWYQQKSSQAPKLLFHYYDKDFNNEADTPDNFQSRRPNTSFCFLDIRSPGLGDTAMYLCATSGTWREGAYEQYFGPGTRLTVT.

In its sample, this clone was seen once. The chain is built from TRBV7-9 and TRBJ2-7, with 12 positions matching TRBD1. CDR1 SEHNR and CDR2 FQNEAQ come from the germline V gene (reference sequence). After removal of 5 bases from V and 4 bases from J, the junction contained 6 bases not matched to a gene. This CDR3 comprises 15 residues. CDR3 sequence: CASSHGTGGKYEQYF. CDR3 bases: TGTGCCAGCAGCCACGGGACAGGGGGCAAGTACGAGCAGTACTTC.

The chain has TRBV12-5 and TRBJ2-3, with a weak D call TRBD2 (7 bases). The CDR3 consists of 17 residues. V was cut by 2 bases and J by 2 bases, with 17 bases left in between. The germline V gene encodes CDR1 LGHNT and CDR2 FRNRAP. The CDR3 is CASGLNGGQGYTDTQYF. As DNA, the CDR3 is TGTGCTAGTGGTTTGAACGGGGGGCAAGGGTACACAGATACGCAGTATTTT.

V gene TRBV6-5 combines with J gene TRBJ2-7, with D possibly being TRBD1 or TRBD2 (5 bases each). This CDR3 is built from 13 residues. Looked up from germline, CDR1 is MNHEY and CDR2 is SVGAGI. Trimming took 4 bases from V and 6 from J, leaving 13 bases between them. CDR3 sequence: CASSSGTLGEQYF. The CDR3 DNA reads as TGTGCCAGCAGTTCCGGGACCCTGGGCGAGCAGTACTTC.

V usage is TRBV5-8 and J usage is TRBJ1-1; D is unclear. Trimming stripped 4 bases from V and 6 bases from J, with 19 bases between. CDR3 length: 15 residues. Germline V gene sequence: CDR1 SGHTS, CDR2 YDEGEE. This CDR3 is CASSQEPTIRAEAFF. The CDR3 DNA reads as TGTGCCAGCAGCCAGGAACCCACGATACGCGCTGAAGCTTTCTTT.

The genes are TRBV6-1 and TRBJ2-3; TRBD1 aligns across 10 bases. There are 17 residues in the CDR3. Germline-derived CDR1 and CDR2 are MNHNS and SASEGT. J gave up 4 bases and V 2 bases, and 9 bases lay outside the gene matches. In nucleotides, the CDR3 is TGTGCCAGCAGTGAAAGCGCGGGACAGGGGTTCCCAGATACGCAGTATTTT. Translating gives CASSESAGQGFPDTQYF.

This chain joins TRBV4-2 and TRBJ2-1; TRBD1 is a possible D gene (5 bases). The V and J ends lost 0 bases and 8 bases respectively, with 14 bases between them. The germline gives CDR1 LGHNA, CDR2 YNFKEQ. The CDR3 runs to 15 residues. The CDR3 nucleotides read TGTGCCAGCAGCCAAGATCGGACATCTTTCGATGAGCAGTTCTTC. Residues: CASSQDRTSFDEQFF.